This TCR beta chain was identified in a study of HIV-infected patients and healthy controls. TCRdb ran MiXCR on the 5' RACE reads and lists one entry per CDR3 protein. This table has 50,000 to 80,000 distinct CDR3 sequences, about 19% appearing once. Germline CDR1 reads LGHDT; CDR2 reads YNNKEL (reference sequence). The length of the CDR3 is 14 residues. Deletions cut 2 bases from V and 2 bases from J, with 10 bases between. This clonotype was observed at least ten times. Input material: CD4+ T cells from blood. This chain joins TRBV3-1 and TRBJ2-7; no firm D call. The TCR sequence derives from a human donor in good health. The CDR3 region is CASSQSEQTYEQYF. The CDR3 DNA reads TGTGCCAGCAGCCAAAGCGAGCAAACCTACGAGCAGTACTTC.